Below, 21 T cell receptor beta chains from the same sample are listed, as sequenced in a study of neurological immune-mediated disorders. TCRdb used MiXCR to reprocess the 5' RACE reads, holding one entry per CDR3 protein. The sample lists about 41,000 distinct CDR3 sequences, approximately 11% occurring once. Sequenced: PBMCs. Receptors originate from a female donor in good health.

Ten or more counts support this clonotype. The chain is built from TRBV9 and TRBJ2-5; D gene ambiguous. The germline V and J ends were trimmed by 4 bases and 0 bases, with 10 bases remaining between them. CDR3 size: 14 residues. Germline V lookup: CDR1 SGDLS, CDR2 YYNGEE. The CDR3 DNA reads TGTGCCAGCAGCCCCCTGTGGAACCAAGAGACCCAGTACTTC. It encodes CASSPLWNQETQYF.

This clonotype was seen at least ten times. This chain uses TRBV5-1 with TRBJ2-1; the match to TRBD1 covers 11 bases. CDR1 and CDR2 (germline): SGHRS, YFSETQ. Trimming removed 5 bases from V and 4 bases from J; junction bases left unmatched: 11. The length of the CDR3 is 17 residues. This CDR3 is CASSRASGTGGYNEQFF. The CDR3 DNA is TGCGCCAGCAGTCGCGCGTCCGGGACAGGGGGTTACAATGAGCAGTTCTTC.

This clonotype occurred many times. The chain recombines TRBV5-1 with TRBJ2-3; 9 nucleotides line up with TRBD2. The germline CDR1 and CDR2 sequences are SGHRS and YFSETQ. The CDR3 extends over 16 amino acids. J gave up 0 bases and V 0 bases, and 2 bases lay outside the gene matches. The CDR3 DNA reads TGCGCCAGCAGCTTGGCTAGCGGGGCCAGCACAGATACGCAGTATTTT. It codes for CASSLASGASTDTQYF.

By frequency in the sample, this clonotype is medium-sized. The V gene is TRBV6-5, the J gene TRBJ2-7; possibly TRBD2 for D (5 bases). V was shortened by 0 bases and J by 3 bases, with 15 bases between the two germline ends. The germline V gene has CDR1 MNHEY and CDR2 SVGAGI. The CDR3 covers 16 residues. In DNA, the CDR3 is TGTGCCAGCAGTTACTCGTTAGGGAGCGAAGGCTACGAGCAGTACTTC. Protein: CASSYSLGSEGYEQYF.

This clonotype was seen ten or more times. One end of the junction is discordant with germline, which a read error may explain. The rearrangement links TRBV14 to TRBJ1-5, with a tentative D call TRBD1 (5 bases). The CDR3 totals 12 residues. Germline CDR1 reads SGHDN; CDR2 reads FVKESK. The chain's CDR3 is CASSRGNLPQHF. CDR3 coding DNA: TGTGCCAGCAGCCGGGGGAATCTGCCCCAGCATTTT.

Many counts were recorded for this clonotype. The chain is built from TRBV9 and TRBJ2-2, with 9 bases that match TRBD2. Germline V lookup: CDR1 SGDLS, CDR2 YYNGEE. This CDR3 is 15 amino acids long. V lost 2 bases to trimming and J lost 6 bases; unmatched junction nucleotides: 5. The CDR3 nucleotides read TGTGCCAGCAGCGTTGCGGGGGGGCGGGCCGGGGAGCTGTTTTTT. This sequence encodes CASSVAGGRAGELFF. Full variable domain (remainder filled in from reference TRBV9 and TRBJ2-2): DSGVTQTPKHLITATGQRVTLRCSPRSGDLSVYWYQQSLDQGLQFLIQYYNGEERAKGNILERFSAQQFPDLHSELNLSSLELGDSALYFCASSVAGGRAGELFFGEGSRLTVL.

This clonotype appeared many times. DNA of the CDR3: TGCAGCGTGACACAGGGAACGGAGACCCAGTACTTC. It translates to CSVTQGTETQYF. V and J are TRBV29-1 and TRBJ2-5, with D maybe TRBD1 (6 bases). The CDR3 consists of 12 residues. Between the trimmed V and J ends, which lost 6 bases and 5 bases, there was a span of 13 bases. CDR1 and CDR2 (germline): SQVTM, ANQGSEA.

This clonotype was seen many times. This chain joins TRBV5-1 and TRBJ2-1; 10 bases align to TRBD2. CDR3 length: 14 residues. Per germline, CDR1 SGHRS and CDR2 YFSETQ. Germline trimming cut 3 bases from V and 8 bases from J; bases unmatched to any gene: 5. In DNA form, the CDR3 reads TGCGCCAGCAGCTGGGGTGGGACTAGCGATGAGCAGTTCTTC. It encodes CASSWGGTSDEQFF.

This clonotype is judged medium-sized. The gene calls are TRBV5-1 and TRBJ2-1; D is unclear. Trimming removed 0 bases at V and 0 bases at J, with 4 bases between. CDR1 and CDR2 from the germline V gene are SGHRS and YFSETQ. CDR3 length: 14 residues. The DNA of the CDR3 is TGCGCCAGCAGCTTGGGGAGCTCCTACAATGAGCAGTTCTTC. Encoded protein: CASSLGSSYNEQFF.

In DNA form, the CDR3 reads TGTGCCAGCAGCTTGCAATCTGACACCATTCAGTACTTC. Protein: CASSLQSDTIQYF. The chain employs TRBV5-6 and TRBJ2-4; D not resolved. V was trimmed by 1 base and J by 9 bases, leaving 11 bases between them. This CDR3 comprises 13 residues. The germline V gene has CDR1 SGHDT and CDR2 YYEEEE.

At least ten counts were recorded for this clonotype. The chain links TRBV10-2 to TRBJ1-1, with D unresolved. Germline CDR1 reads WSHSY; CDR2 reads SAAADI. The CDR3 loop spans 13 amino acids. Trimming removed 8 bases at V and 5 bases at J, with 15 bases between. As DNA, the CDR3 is TGCGCCAGCTCTTCATTGGCCCATACTGAAGCTTTCTTT. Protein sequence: CASSSLAHTEAFF.

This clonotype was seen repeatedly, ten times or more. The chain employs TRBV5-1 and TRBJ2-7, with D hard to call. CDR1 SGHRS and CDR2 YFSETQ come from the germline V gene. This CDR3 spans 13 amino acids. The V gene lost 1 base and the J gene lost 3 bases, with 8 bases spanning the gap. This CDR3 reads CASSLNWGYEQYF. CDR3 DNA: TGCGCCAGCAGCTTGAATTGGGGCTACGAGCAGTACTTC.

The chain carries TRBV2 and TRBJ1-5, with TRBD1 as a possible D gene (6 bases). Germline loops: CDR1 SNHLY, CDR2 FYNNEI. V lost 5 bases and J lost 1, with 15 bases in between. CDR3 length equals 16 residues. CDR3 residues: CASSYDGGKSNQPQHF. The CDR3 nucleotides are TGTGCCAGCAGTTATGACGGGGGCAAGAGCAATCAGCCCCAGCATTTT.

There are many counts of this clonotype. The CDR3 loop reads CASKRAQFYGYTF. CDR3 DNA: TGTGCCAGTAAGCGGGCCCAGTTCTATGGCTACACCTTC. V gene TRBV19 combines with J gene TRBJ1-2; D is unresolved. This CDR3 spans 13 amino acids. The germline V gene encodes CDR1 LNHDA and CDR2 SQIVND (reference sequence). V gave up 7 bases and J gave up 4 bases, with 13 bases separating them.

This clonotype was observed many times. The CDR3 coding sequence is TGTGCCAGCAGTACCCGCGATAGACAGTTCTTC. It specifies CASSTRDRQFF. The chain has TRBV6-5 and TRBJ2-1, with D uncertain. The CDR3 consists of 11 residues. Germline loops: CDR1 MNHEY, CDR2 SVGAGI. The germline V and J ends were trimmed by 5 bases and 13 bases, with 12 bases remaining between them.

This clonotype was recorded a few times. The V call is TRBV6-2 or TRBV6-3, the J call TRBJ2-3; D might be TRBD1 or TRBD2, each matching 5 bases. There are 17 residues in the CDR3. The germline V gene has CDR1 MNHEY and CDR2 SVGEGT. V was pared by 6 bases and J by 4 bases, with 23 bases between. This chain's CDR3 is CASRLAWVGDYADTQYF. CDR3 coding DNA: TGTGCCAGCAGGCTCGCCTGGGTGGGGGATTACGCAGATACGCAGTATTTT.

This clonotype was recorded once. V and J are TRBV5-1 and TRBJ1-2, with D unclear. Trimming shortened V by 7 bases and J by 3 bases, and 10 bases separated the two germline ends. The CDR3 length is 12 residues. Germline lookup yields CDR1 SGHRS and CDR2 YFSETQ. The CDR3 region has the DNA TGCGCCAGCTCCAGTGGATACTATGGCTACACCTTC. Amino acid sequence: CASSSGYYGYTF.

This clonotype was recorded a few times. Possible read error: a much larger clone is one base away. The DNA of the CDR3 is TGTACCAGCTCGGCTAGCGGAGCCTCCGAGCAGTACTTC. As protein: CTSSASGASEQYF. V gene TRBV18 combines with J gene TRBJ2-7; 7 bases match TRBD2. This CDR3 comprises 13 residues. Germline assignment: CDR1 KGHSH and CDR2 LQKENI. The full variable domain, completed using reference TRBV18 and TRBJ2-7, is NAGVMQNPRHLVRRRGQEARLRCSPMKGHSHVYWYRQLPEEGLKFMVYLQKENIIDESGMPKERFSAEFPKEGPSILRIQQVVRGDSAAYFCTSSASGASEQYFGPGTRLTVT.

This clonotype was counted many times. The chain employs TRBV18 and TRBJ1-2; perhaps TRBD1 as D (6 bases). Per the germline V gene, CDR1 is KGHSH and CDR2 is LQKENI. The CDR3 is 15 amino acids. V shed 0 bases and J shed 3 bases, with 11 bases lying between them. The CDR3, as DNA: TGTGCCAGCTCACCACCTAAAGGGGGAGACTATGGCTACACCTTC. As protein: CASSPPKGGDYGYTF.

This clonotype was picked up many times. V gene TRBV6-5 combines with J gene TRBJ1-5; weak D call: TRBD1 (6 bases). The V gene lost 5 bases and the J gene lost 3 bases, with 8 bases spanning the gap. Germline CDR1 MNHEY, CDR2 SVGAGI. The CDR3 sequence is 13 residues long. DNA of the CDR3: TGTGCCAGCAGTAGGACAGACAATCAGCCCCAGCATTTT. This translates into CASSRTDNQPQHF.

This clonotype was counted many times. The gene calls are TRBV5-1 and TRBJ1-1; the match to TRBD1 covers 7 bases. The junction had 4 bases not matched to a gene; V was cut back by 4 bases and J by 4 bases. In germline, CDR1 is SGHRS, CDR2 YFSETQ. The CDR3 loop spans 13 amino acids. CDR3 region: CASSRQGGTEAFF. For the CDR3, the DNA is TGCGCCAGCAGCCGACAGGGAGGCACTGAAGCTTTCTTT.